This TCR beta chain came from a study of neurological immune-mediated disorders. Libraries used 2 million unsorted PBMCs kept frozen in RNAlater. General observations from the study: None of the CDR3 amino acid sequences in expanded clones turned up in more than one subject, which points to private repertoires in all groups. TCR clonal expansion peaked in HTLV-1-associated myelopathy patients and was lowest in multiple sclerosis patients.

The length of the CDR3 is 14 residues. Germline-derived CDR1 and CDR2 are SGHAT and FQNNGV. V was clipped by 3 bases and J by 0 bases, with 5 bases between them. At least ten counts were recorded for this clonotype. Its antigen is unknown. Template-switch 5'RACE cDNA synthesis added a 10-nucleotide unique molecular identifier. From the 5' RACE reads, TCRdb called clonotypes with MiXCR, one entry per CDR3 protein. The data contain around 64,000 distinct CDR3 sequences, about an eighth of them seen just once; the ten biggest clones take up approximately 12%. Sequencing was carried out using PBMCs. The receptor comes from a woman between 55 and 75 years old with HTLV-1-associated myelopathy (HAM/TSP). This chain links TRBV11-2 with TRBJ2-2, with no clear D. This CDR3 is CASSLGSNTGELFF. The CDR3 coding sequence is TGTGCCAGCAGCTTGGGCTCGAACACCGGGGAGCTGTTTTTT.